This passage covers 27 T cell receptor beta chains from one sample sequenced in a study of blood T cells in healthy people across ages. A sample-barcoded 5' primer and a J-beta primer mix were used in a second PCR of roughly 7 to 12 cycles. Each CDR3 protein gets one entry after TCRdb re-called the 5' RACE reads with MiXCR. The sample holds fewer than 950,000 distinct CDR3 sequences, approximately 55% seen once. The sample consisted of blood. The origin of the receptors is an elderly man in good health.

The chain carries TRBV20-1 and TRBJ2-7; the D is unclear. CDR3 length equals 13 residues. Per germline, CDR1 DFQATT and CDR2 SNEGSKA (reference sequence). V was trimmed by 1 base and J by 3 bases, leaving 10 bases between them. CDR3 in DNA: TGCAGTGCTAGAGCCGGCCTGGGCTACGAGCAGTACTTC. Its protein product is CSARAGLGYEQYF.

This chain links TRBV7-2 with TRBJ2-4; D is possibly TRBD1 or TRBD2 (5 bases each). The closer fit of TRBJ2-7 to the DNA end suggests the J call may be wrong. The CDR3 totals 16 residues. Looked up from germline, CDR1 is SGHTA and CDR2 is FQGNSA. CDR3 coding DNA: TGTGCCAGCAGCTTAGCGAGCCTTCGAGGGGCTGGCGAGCAGTACTTC. Translating it yields CASSLASLRGAGEQYF.

This clonotype has a handful of counts. The chain joins TRBV6-2 or TRBV6-3 to TRBJ2-4, with D possibly TRBD1 on 5 matching bases. The DNA end favors TRBJ2-7, so the J call may be wrong. Germline CDR1 reads MNHEY; CDR2 reads SVGEGT. This CDR3 contains 14 residues. The DNA for the CDR3 is TGTGCCAGCAGTCCCCCCGGCAGGGCCTACGAGCAGTACTTC. Protein sequence: CASSPPGRAYEQYF.

This clonotype was seen a handful of times. The chain is built from TRBV4-1 and TRBJ2-4, with 10 bases lining up with TRBD1. The CDR3 runs to 15 residues. J lost 7 bases, V lost 3 bases, and 6 bases had no gene match. Per the germline V gene, CDR1 is MGHRA and CDR2 is YSYEKL. This chain's CDR3 is CASSQDRGSRNIQYF. Here the CDR3 DNA reads TGCGCCAGCAGCCAGGACAGGGGGAGTAGGAACATTCAGTACTTC.

The CDR3 DNA reads TGCGCCAGCAGCTTGTTGGGTACTAGCGGGAGCAATGAGCAGTTCTTC. This gives the protein CASSLLGTSGSNEQFF. The chain carries TRBV5-1 and TRBJ2-1; TRBD2 matches 11 bases. V dropped 1 base and J dropped 6; count of bases not matched to a gene: 6. Germline-derived CDR1 and CDR2 are SGHRS and YFSETQ. The CDR3 runs 16 residues.

The chain employs TRBV20-1 and TRBJ2-7; no reliable D call. Germline V CDR1 and CDR2: DFQATT, SNEGSKA (reference sequence). V was pared by 5 bases and J by 0 bases, with 11 bases between. This CDR3 has 13 amino acids. CDR3 residues: CSAPDPSSYEQYF. Written as DNA, the CDR3 is TGCAGTGCTCCGGACCCTAGCTCCTACGAGCAGTACTTC.

The rearrangement links TRBV20-1 to TRBJ2-7; tentatively, D is TRBD2 (5 bases). Germline V gene sequence: CDR1 DFQATT, CDR2 SNEGSKA (reference sequence). Trimming shortened V by 0 bases and J by 6 bases, and 12 bases separated the two germline ends. The CDR3 has 13 amino acids. The CDR3 DNA is TGCAGTGCTAGAGATTCTAACGGAGGCGAGCAGTACTTC. Residues: CSARDSNGGEQYF.

This clonotype was observed a few times. The CDR3 region has the DNA TGTGCCAGCAGTGAAACAAGGGCCCGAGGGGGTGAGCAGTTCTTC. Its translation: CASSETRARGGEQFF. This sequence joins TRBV6-1 and TRBJ2-1; tentatively, D is TRBD1 (6 bases). The germline V gene has CDR1 MNHNS and CDR2 SASEGT. The CDR3 runs 15 residues. Trimming stripped 2 bases from V and 9 bases from J, with 17 bases between.

The chain is built from TRBV6-6 and TRBJ1-2; 7 bases line up with TRBD1. The trim removed 11 bases at V and 2 bases at J, leaving 5 bases unmatched. Germline V gene data show CDR1 as MNHNY and CDR2 as SVGAGI (reference sequence). The CDR3 is 12 amino acids. DNA for the CDR3: TGTGCCGGCCGGGACAGCAACTATGGCTACACCTTC. Protein sequence: CAGRDSNYGYTF.

The gene calls are TRBV28 and TRBJ1-4, with D unresolved. The CDR3 totals 15 residues. The V gene lost 5 bases and the J gene lost 5 bases, with 15 bases spanning the gap. The germline gives CDR1 MDHEN, CDR2 SYDVKM. Written as DNA, the CDR3 is TGTGCCAGCAGTCGACCCGGTGAAGACAATGAAAAACTGTTTTTT. Residues: CASSRPGEDNEKLFF.

The V gene is TRBV5-1, the J gene TRBJ2-5, with TRBD2 as a possible D gene (5 bases). CDR3 size: 15 residues. V was shortened by 0 bases and J by 4 bases, with 13 bases between the two germline ends. The germline CDR1 and CDR2 sequences are SGHRS and YFSETQ. CDR3: CASSLAGSGGETQYF. The CDR3 DNA follows: TGCGCCAGCAGCTTGGCGGGCAGCGGTGGAGAGACCCAGTACTTC.

The V and J genes are TRBV7-9 and TRBJ1-4; 7 nucleotides line up with TRBD1. The CDR3 is 15 residues long. J lost 4 bases, V lost 5 bases, and 7 bases had no gene match. CDR1 and CDR2 from the germline V gene are SEHNR and FQNEAQ (reference sequence). CDR3 sequence: CASSRIWDSNEKLFF. DNA for the CDR3: TGTGCCAGCAGCCGAATTTGGGACAGTAATGAAAAACTGTTTTTT.

The V call is TRBV27, the J call TRBJ2-3; 8 bases agree with TRBD2. The CDR3 has 13 residues. Germline V CDR1 and CDR2: MNHEY, SMNVEV (reference sequence). The ends lost 9 bases at V and 7 bases at J; junction bases unmatched: 9. CDR3 bases: TGTGCCAGTAGGTCGAGCGGGAGAAATACGCAGTATTTT. Residues: CASRSSGRNTQYF.

This clonotype appeared a few times. The rearrangement joins TRBV18 to TRBJ1-2; 8 nucleotides agree with TRBD1. The CDR3 sequence is 16 residues long. CDR1 and CDR2 from the germline V gene are KGHSH and LQKENI. With V trimmed by 4 bases and J by 6 bases, 13 bases remained unmatched. Written as DNA, the CDR3 is TGTGCCAGCTCACTCCTTACCGGGACAGGTGGTGATGGCTACACCTTC. Its protein is CASSLLTGTGGDGYTF.

This clonotype was detected a few times. The gene calls are TRBV29-1 and TRBJ2-5, with D tentatively TRBD2 (6 bases). The CDR3 has 11 residues. V shed 6 bases and J shed 9 bases, with 14 bases lying between them. Germline-derived CDR1 and CDR2 are SQVTM and ANQGSEA. CDR3 in amino acids: CSVPTPGAQYF. The CDR3, as DNA: TGCAGCGTCCCGACCCCGGGGGCCCAGTACTTC.

The CDR3 region is CATSRDRRTSYNEQFF. CDR3 DNA sequence: TGTGCCACCAGCAGAGATCGCAGAACTTCCTACAATGAGCAGTTCTTC. The chain uses TRBV15 and TRBJ2-1, with D unclear. CDR1 is LNHNV and CDR2 is YYDKDF in the germline V gene (reference sequence). V lost 0 bases and J lost 1, with 10 bases in between. The CDR3 loop spans 16 amino acids.

This clonotype was detected only a few times. The chain recombines TRBV9 with TRBJ2-3; the D gene is possibly TRBD2 (6 bases). The CDR3 totals 16 residues. The V gene lost 0 bases and the J gene lost 6 bases, with 17 bases spanning the gap. The germline CDR1 and CDR2 sequences are SGDLS and YYNGEE. DNA of the CDR3: TGTGCCAGCAGCGTAGGCGGAGCGGGTATGTTCGATACGCAGTATTTT. It specifies CASSVGGAGMFDTQYF.

This chain uses TRBV29-1 with TRBJ1-2; a possible D gene is TRBD1 (5 bases). CDR1 is SQVTM and CDR2 is ANQGSEA in the germline V gene. This CDR3 has 13 residues. V was shortened by 4 bases and J by 4 bases, with 13 bases between the two germline ends. The CDR3 reads CSVVGRAGYGYTF. CDR3 DNA: TGCAGCGTTGTAGGCAGGGCGGGCTATGGCTACACCTTC.

This chain connects TRBV13 to TRBJ2-1, with 8 bases aligning to TRBD2. This CDR3 is built from 16 residues. Per the germline V gene, CDR1 is PRHDT and CDR2 is FYEKMQ (reference sequence). The trim removed 5 bases at V and 2 bases at J, leaving 8 bases unmatched. DNA of the CDR3: TGTGCCAGCAGCCCCACTGAAGCGGGAGCCTACAATGAGCAGTTCTTC. This codes for CASSPTEAGAYNEQFF.

The chain's CDR3 is CASRIDDSGTQYF. CDR3 sequence (DNA): TGTGCCAGCAGGATAGATGATTCGGGAACCCAGTACTTC. The chain links TRBV12-3 or TRBV12-4 to TRBJ2-7; D is perhaps TRBD2 (5 bases). CDR3 size: 13 residues. V was pared by 6 bases and J by 10 bases, with 19 bases between.

The V call is TRBV5-1, the J call TRBJ1-3; D uncertain. The CDR3 runs to 16 residues. Germline CDR1 and CDR2: SGHRS and YFSETQ. V lost 0 bases and J lost 2, with 12 bases in between. As DNA, the CDR3 is TGCGCCAGCAGCTTGGAGGAGGCGTACGCTGGAAACACCATATATTTT. This encodes CASSLEEAYAGNTIYF.

V gene TRBV6-6 combines with J gene TRBJ1-6; tentative D call: TRBD1 (5 bases). CDR3 length equals 15 residues. The germline V gene encodes CDR1 MNHNY and CDR2 SVGAGI (reference sequence). Deletions cut 2 bases from V and 7 bases from J, with 12 bases between. CDR3 DNA: TGTGCCAGCAGTTACGAGACAGAGCGAAATTCACCCCTCCACTTT. Translation: CASSYETERNSPLHF.

This clonotype was seen a handful of times. V gene TRBV7-2 combines with J gene TRBJ2-7; D unclear. Trimming cost V 5 bases and J 0 bases, with 14 bases left between them. CDR3 size: 15 residues. Germline assignment: CDR1 SGHTA and CDR2 FQGNSA. The chain's CDR3 is CASSRTMAGSYEQYF. CDR3 bases: TGTGCCAGCAGCCGCACTATGGCAGGCTCCTACGAGCAGTACTTC.

The chain employs TRBV5-6 and TRBJ2-1; tentatively, D is TRBD2 (6 bases). The CDR3 is 14 residues long. The germline V gene has CDR1 SGHDT and CDR2 YYEEEE. V dropped 3 bases and J dropped 7 bases, with 14 bases sitting between them. Here the CDR3 DNA reads TGTGCCAGCAGCTATAGCGGACGAGAGAATGAGCAGTTCTTC. This sequence encodes CASSYSGRENEQFF.

V is TRBV29-1 and J is TRBJ2-3; TRBD2 matches at 14 bases. The germline gives CDR1 SQVTM, CDR2 ANQGSEA. This CDR3 comprises 17 residues. Losses at the gene ends were 4 bases for V and 5 bases for J; bases not matched to a gene: 11. Here the CDR3 DNA reads TGCAGCGTTGGGGGACTAGCGGGGGTCTTCGGCGGAGATACGCAGTATTTT. It specifies CSVGGLAGVFGGDTQYF.

The J gene is TRBJ1-1, the V gene TRBV6-5; the match to TRBD1 covers 7 bases. The V segment lost 5 bases and the J segment 3 bases; nucleotides outside the gene matches: 3. Germline CDR1 MNHEY, CDR2 SVGAGI. The CDR3 has 13 residues. The CDR3 spells CASSRDSYTEAFF. The CDR3 DNA sequence: TGTGCCAGCAGTCGGGACAGTTACACTGAAGCTTTCTTT.

The genes are TRBV9 and TRBJ2-7; 8 nucleotides align to TRBD2. With V trimmed by 0 bases and J by 4 bases, 9 bases remained unmatched. In germline, CDR1 is SGDLS, CDR2 YYNGEE. The CDR3 is 16 amino acids. DNA for the CDR3: TGTGCCAGCAGCGTAGCCCCTCTTAGCGGGACGTACGAGCAGTACTTC. It yields the protein CASSVAPLSGTYEQYF.